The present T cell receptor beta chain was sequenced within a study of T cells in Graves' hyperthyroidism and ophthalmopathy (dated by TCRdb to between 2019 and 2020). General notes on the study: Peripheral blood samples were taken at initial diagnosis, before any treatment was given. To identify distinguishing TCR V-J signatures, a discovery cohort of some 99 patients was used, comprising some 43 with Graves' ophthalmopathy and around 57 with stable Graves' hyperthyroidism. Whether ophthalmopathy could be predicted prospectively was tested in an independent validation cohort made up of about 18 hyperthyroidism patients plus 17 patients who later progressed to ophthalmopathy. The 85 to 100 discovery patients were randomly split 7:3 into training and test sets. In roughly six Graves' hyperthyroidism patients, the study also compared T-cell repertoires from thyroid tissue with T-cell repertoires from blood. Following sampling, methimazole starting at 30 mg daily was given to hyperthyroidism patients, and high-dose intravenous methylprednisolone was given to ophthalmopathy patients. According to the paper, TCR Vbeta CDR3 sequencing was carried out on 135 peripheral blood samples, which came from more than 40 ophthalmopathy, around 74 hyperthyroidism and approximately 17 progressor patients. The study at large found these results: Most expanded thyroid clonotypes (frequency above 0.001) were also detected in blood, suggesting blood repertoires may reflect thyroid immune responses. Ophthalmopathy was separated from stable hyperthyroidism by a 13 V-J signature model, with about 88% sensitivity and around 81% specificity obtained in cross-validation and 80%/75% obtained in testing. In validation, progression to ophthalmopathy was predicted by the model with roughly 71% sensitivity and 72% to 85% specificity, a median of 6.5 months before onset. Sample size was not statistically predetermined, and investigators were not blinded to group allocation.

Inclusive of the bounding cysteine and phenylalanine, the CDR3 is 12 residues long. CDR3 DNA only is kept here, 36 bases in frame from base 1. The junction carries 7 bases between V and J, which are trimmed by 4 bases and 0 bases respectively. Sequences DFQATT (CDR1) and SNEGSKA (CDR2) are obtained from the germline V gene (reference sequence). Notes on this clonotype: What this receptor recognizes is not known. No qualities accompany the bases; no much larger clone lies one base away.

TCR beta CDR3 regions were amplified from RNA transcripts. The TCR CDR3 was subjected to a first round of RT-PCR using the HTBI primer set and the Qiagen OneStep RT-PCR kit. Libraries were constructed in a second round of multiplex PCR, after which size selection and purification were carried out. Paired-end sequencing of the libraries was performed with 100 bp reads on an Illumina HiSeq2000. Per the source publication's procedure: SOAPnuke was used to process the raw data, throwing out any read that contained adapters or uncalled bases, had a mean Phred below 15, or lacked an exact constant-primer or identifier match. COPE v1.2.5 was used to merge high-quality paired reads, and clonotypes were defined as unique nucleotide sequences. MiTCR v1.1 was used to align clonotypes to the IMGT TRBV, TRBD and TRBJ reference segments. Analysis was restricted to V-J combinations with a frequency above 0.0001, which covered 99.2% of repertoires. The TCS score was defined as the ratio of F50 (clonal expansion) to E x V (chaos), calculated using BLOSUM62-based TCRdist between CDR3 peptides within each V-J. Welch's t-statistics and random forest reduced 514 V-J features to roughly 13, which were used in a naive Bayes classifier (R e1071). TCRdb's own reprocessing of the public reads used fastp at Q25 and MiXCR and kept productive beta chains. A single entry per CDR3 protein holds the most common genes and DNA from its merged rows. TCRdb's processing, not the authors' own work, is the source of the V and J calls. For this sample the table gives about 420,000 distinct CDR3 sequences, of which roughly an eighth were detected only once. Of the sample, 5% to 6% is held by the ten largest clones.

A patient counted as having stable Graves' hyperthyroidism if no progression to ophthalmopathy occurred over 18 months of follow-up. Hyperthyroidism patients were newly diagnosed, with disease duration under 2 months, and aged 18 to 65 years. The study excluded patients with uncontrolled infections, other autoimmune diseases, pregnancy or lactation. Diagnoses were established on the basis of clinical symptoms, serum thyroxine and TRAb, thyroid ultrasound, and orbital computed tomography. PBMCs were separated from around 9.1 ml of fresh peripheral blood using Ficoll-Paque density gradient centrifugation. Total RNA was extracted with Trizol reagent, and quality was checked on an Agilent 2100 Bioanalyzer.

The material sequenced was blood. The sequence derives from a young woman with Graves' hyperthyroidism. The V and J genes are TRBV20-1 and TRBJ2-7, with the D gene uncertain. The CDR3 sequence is CSAIASSYEQYF. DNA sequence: TGCAGTGCTATCGCTAGCTCCTACGAGCAGTACTTC.